This T cell receptor beta chain was found in a study of identical twins. Study outcomes and limitations: For monozygotic twins, models underestimated out-of-frame TCR alpha sharing. Twin pairs had excess sharing that was weaker in beta out-of-frame sequences. The abundant beta clonotypes from cord blood had fewer insertions, and memory repertoires had none of this.

Germline-derived CDR1 and CDR2 are ENHRY and SYGVKD. CDR3 length: 16 residues. With 11 bases removed from V and 0 bases from J, the gap between germline ends came to 22 bases. Donors uniformly comprised healthy Caucasians. TCRdb analysed the 5' RACE reads with MiXCR anew, one entry per CDR3 protein. The sample lists 420,000 or so distinct CDR3 sequences; approximately 17% were seen once. Many counts were recorded for this clonotype. The target antigen is unknown. This chain uses TRBV10-3 with TRBJ1-1; possible D gene TRBD1, 6 bases. This clonotype originated in a man aged 50-59 years in good health. What was sequenced was naive T cells sorted from blood. CDR3 residues: CASQGDSRGMNTEAFF. The CDR3 DNA is TGTGCCTCCCAGGGTGACTCCAGGGGTATGAACACTGAAGCTTTCTTT.